One T cell receptor (beta chain) is described in this entry. As yet, its antigen is unknown. V lost 6 bases to trimming and J lost 1 base; unmatched junction nucleotides: 2. The CDR3 is made up of 14 amino acids. Germline V gene data show CDR1 as SNHLY and CDR2 as FYNNEI. The data were produced by immunoSEQ multiplex PCR, yet TCRdb's version contains in-frame clones alone and is incomplete. The table includes more than 1.2 million clones, 98% to 99% detected once. The data derive from a study of shared clonotypes between healthy human individuals. The overall study: In total, the donors were two women and a few men aged 18 to 49. Three plates were used per donor for CD4 naive, three for CD4 memory, two for CD8 naive and one for CD8 memory. The study, taken as a whole, reports: Memory subsets had estimated richness that was generally smaller than that of naive subsets.

The specimen sequenced was naive CD4+ T cells sorted from blood. Subset described: CD45RA+ positively selected. This clonotype originated in a man aged 30-40 years in good health. The rearrangement links TRBV2 to TRBJ1-3; 8 bases map to TRBD1. CDR3 in amino acids: CASSRGRSGNTIYF. Written as DNA, the CDR3 is TGTGCCAGCAGCAGGGGGCGATCTGGAAACACCATATATTTT.